The T cell receptor (beta chain) under discussion was sequenced for a study of blood T cell repertoires in COVID-19. Turning to the study itself: The origin of the acute and convalescent COVID-19 samples was the United States, Italy and Spain.

The V gene lost 6 bases and the J gene lost 7 bases, with 16 bases spanning the gap. In germline, CDR1 is SNHLY, CDR2 FYNNEI. The CDR3 has 15 residues. This clone was seen a few times. Individuals aged roughly 18 to 95 years were recruited from roughly 23 US areas. The recovered donors of Cohort 3 showed two negative PCRs, clearance, or symptom resolution. Per the study methods: Scientists estimated how many nucleated cells there were by amplifying reference gene primers. Using immunoSEQ multiplex PCR, the repertoire was profiled, and TCRdb retains in-frame clones only, with some absent. The DNA was the basis for D and trimming; V, J and clone size are from that table. The repertoire consists of about 330,000 clones, with roughly 87% occurring once and the leading ten covering 5.5% to 6%.

The chain has TRBV2 and TRBJ1-6, with D maybe TRBD1 (5 bases). Sequences were obtained from PBMCs or T cells enriched from blood (not recorded which). This receptor was identified in a woman aged 25-40 years who had recovered from COVID-19. The CDR3 DNA reads TGTGCCAGCAGGATGCGGGACTCCGAAAATTCACCCCTCCACTTT. Protein sequence: CASRMRDSENSPLHF.